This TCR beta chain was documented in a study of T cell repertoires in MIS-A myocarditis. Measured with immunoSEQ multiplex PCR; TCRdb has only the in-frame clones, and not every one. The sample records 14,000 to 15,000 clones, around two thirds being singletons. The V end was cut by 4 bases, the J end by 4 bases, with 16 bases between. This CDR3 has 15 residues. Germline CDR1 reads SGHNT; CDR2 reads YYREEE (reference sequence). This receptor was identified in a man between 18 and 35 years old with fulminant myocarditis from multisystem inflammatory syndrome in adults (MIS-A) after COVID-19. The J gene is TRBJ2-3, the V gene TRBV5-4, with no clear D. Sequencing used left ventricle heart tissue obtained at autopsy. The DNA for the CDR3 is TGTGCCAGCAGCGGCTATACCAGGAGCGCAGATACGCAGTATTTT. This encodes CASSGYTRSADTQYF. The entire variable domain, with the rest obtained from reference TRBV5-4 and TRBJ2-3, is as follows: ETGVTQSPTHLIKTRGQQVTLRCSSQSGHNTVSWYQQALGQGPQFIFQYYREEENGRGNFPPRFSGLQFPNYSSELNVNALELDDSALYLCASSGYTRSADTQYFGPGTRLTVL.